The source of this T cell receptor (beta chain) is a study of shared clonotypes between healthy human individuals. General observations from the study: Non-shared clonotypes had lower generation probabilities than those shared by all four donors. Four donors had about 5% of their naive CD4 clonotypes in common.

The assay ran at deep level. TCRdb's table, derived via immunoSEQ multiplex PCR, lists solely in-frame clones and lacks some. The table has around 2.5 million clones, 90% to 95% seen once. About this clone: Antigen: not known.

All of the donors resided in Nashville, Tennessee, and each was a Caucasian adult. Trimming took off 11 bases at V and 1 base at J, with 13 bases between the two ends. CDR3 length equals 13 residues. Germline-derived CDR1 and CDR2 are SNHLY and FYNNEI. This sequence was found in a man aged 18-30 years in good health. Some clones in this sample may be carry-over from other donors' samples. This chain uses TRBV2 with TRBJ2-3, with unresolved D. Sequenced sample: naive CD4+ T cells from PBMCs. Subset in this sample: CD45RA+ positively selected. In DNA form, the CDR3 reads TGTGCCGGCCAGGTGGAACGCACAGATACGCAGTATTTT. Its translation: CAGQVERTDTQYF.